These 30 T cell receptor beta chains were sequenced from one sample in a study of response to subunit inactivated influenza vaccine. TCRdb fed the RT-PCR reads into MiXCR, producing one record per CDR3 protein. The data show more than 550,000 distinct CDR3 sequences, approximately 10% seen once. The same data also went into a second study, on T cells expressing NK-cell markers. Turning to that study: 5'RACE template switching with UMIs produced the TCR beta cDNA.

This material consisted of PBMCs from blood, taken on the day of vaccination. These receptors all stem from a middle-aged man who received an inactivated influenza vaccine.

The J gene is TRBJ2-3, the V gene TRBV29-1; 8 bases align to TRBD2. The germline CDR1 and CDR2 sequences are SQVTM and ANQGSEA. The junction had 4 bases not matched to a gene; V was cut back by 0 bases and J by 5 bases. The CDR3 length is 14 residues. The CDR3 region has the DNA TGCAGCGTTGAAGAGGCGGGGGGTGGAGATACGCAGTATTTT. Its translation is CSVEEAGGGDTQYF.

V is TRBV7-9 and J is TRBJ1-2, with D unclear. Germline values: CDR1 SEHNR, CDR2 FQNEAQ (reference sequence). The CDR3 is 11 amino acids. Trimming shortened V by 5 bases and J by 5 bases, and 6 bases separated the two germline ends. In nucleotides, the CDR3 is TGTGCCAGCAGCGCAGTTTATGGCTACACCTTC. Its translation is CASSAVYGYTF.

The chain uses TRBV6-5 and TRBJ2-1; D is tentatively TRBD1 or TRBD2 (5 bases each). This CDR3 is built from 11 residues. CDR1 and CDR2 (germline): MNHEY, SVGAGI. Between the trimmed V and J ends, which lost 5 bases and 15 bases, there was a span of 14 bases. The CDR3 DNA reads as TGTGCCAGCAGTCAGGGACCTACGGTGTTCTTC. Its protein is CASSQGPTVFF.

This clonotype has a handful of counts. The chain couples TRBV27 to TRBJ1-1; D gene unclear. Germline-derived CDR1 and CDR2 are MNHEY and SMNVEV (reference sequence). The germline V and J ends were trimmed by 4 bases and 1 base, with 10 bases remaining between them. The CDR3 has 14 amino acids. This chain's CDR3 is CASSSRQWNTEAFF. The CDR3 DNA reads as TGTGCCAGCAGTTCCAGGCAATGGAACACTGAAGCTTTCTTT.

The rearrangement uses TRBV13 and TRBJ2-5; 9 positions agree with TRBD2. The CDR3 has 15 residues. Germline trimming cut 4 bases from V and 1 base from J; bases unmatched to any gene: 4. The germline V gene has CDR1 PRHDT and CDR2 FYEKMQ (reference sequence). The CDR3 sequence: CASSSFSGSQETQYF. For the CDR3, the DNA is TGTGCCAGCAGCTCTTTTAGCGGGAGCCAAGAGACCCAGTACTTC.

This clonotype was counted only a few times. This sequence joins TRBV10-3 and TRBJ1-6, with D possibly matching TRBD1 (5 bases). The CDR3 extends over 15 amino acids. The V gene lost 7 bases and the J gene lost 0 bases, with 10 bases spanning the gap. CDR1 and CDR2 (germline): ENHRY, SYGVKD. As DNA, the CDR3 is TGTGCCATCAAAGGGACCAGCTCCTATAATTCACCCCTCCACTTT. It codes for CAIKGTSSYNSPLHF.

This chain connects TRBV20-1 to TRBJ2-5; 13 bases agree with TRBD2. Losses at the gene ends were 2 bases for V and 4 bases for J; bases not matched to a gene: 7. The germline V gene has CDR1 DFQATT and CDR2 SNEGSKA (reference sequence). The CDR3 loop spans 16 amino acids. CDR3 amino acids: CSARTTSGRAAETQYF. DNA for the CDR3: TGCAGTGCTAGAACCACTAGCGGGAGGGCCGCAGAGACCCAGTACTTC.

The chain recombines TRBV13 with TRBJ2-7; D unclear. Trimming took 5 bases from V and 6 from J, leaving 17 bases between them. The CDR3 loop spans 14 amino acids. The germline CDR1 and CDR2 sequences are PRHDT and FYEKMQ (reference sequence). This CDR3 reads CASSPSRFPLEQYF. In DNA, the CDR3 is TGTGCCAGCAGCCCGTCGCGGTTCCCACTCGAGCAGTACTTC.

This clonotype was seen many times. The chain joins TRBV5-1 to TRBJ1-2; D not certain. Trimming took 5 bases from V and 5 from J, leaving 10 bases between them. The CDR3 contains 12 residues. Germline V lookup: CDR1 SGHRS, CDR2 YFSETQ. The CDR3 region has the DNA TGCGCCAGCAGGGAGGGTTTGTATGGCTACACCTTC. Amino acids: CASREGLYGYTF.

V and J are TRBV6-1 and TRBJ2-2; TRBD2 agrees at 10 bases. There are 16 residues in the CDR3. After removal of 6 bases from V and 0 bases from J, the junction contained 4 bases not matched to a gene. Germline V gene sequence: CDR1 MNHNS, CDR2 SASEGT. The CDR3 protein is CASSPLAGPNTGELFF. The CDR3 nucleotides read TGTGCCAGCAGCCCACTAGCGGGGCCGAACACCGGGGAGCTGTTTTTT.

The chain links TRBV7-9 to TRBJ1-3; 7 bases are shared with TRBD1. This CDR3 spans 14 amino acids. Germline trimming cut 5 bases from V and 8 bases from J; bases unmatched to any gene: 9. The V gene's germline CDR1 is SEHNR and CDR2 FQNEAQ (reference sequence). In DNA form, the CDR3 reads TGTGCCAGCAGCGGTGACAGGGTGGAGTACACCATATATTTT. Amino acids: CASSGDRVEYTIYF.

The sample holds a few counts of this clonotype. The V and J genes are TRBV4-2 and TRBJ2-5; TRBD2 matches at 13 bases. V lost 5 bases and J lost 5; bases outside the gene matches: 26. The length of the CDR3 is 22 residues. Per the germline V gene, CDR1 is LGHNA and CDR2 is YNFKEQ. CDR3 protein: CASSKHSGMSGTSGAARETQYF. DNA for the CDR3: TGTGCCAGCAGCAAACACTCAGGCATGTCCGGGACTAGCGGGGCAGCTCGGGAGACCCAGTACTTC.

This clonotype was counted only a few times. The J gene is TRBJ2-7, the V gene TRBV18; 8 positions match TRBD1. CDR1 is KGHSH and CDR2 is LQKENI in the germline V gene. V lost 1 base, J lost 2 bases, and 4 bases stayed unmatched. The CDR3 has 15 residues. The CDR3 nucleotides are TGTGCCAGCTCACCACAACAGGGGGTTACCTACGAGCAGTACTTC. Its protein is CASSPQQGVTYEQYF.

This clonotype was observed many times. The chain combines TRBV10-3 with TRBJ1-1; the D is unclear. The CDR3 covers 14 residues. CDR1 is ENHRY, CDR2 SYGVKD, per germline. Trimming shortened V by 5 bases and J by 1 base, and 11 bases separated the two germline ends. The CDR3 DNA reads TGTGCCATCAGTAATAAATTACAGAACACTGAAGCTTTCTTT. Encoded protein: CAISNKLQNTEAFF.

The table lists this clonotype with a few counts. V usage is TRBV11-2 and J usage is TRBJ2-7, with a possible D match to TRBD2 (6 bases). CDR1 and CDR2 (germline): SGHAT, FQNNGV. This CDR3 is 14 amino acids long. Trimming removed 2 bases from V and 6 bases from J, with 14 bases in between. The CDR3 sequence is CASSLWEARSEQYF. In DNA, the CDR3 is TGTGCCAGCAGCTTATGGGAGGCCCGTTCCGAGCAGTACTTC.

Many counts were recorded for this clonotype. The chain carries TRBV4-3 and TRBJ2-1; D remains unclear. There are 14 residues in the CDR3. The V end was cut by 0 bases, the J end by 5 bases, with 8 bases between. Germline loops: CDR1 LGHNA, CDR2 YSLEER. This CDR3 is CASSQDRIDNEQFF. The CDR3 coding sequence is TGCGCCAGCAGCCAAGATCGCATCGACAATGAGCAGTTCTTC.

This clonotype occurred a few times. This chain joins TRBV12-3 or TRBV12-4 and TRBJ2-1; TRBD2 is a possible D gene (5 bases). Deletions cut 5 bases from V and 4 bases from J, with 12 bases between. The CDR3 is made up of 14 amino acids. The CDR3 is CASSAVGSYNEQFF. CDR3 nucleotides: TGTGCCAGCAGTGCCGTAGGGAGTTACAATGAGCAGTTCTTC.

CDR3 amino acids: CSARGFYNEQFF. CDR3 coding DNA: TGCAGTGCTAGGGGGTTTTACAATGAGCAGTTCTTC. This rearrangement joins TRBV20-1 to TRBJ2-1; D uncertain. The CDR3 spans 12 residues. Germline values: CDR1 DFQATT, CDR2 SNEGSKA (reference sequence). V dropped 3 bases and J dropped 4 bases, with 7 bases sitting between them.

The rearrangement links TRBV5-1 to TRBJ2-5; the D gene is possibly TRBD1 (6 bases). This CDR3 has 14 residues. Trimming cost V 3 bases and J 5 bases, with 14 bases left between them. Germline-derived CDR1 and CDR2 are SGHRS and YFSETQ. The CDR3 nucleotides are TGCGCCAGCAGCTCCGGGACAAGGATTGAGACCCAGTACTTC. This sequence encodes CASSSGTRIETQYF.

This CDR3 is CASSQASDGTGGPYNEQFF. In nucleotides, the CDR3 is TGTGCCAGCAGCCAAGCCTCTGATGGGACAGGGGGTCCCTACAATGAGCAGTTCTTC. The chain employs TRBV4-2 and TRBJ2-1; 11 bases line up with TRBD1. The V gene end was trimmed by 1 base and the J gene end by 2 bases; junction bases not matched to a gene: 10. The CDR3 covers 19 residues. The germline gives CDR1 LGHNA, CDR2 YNFKEQ.

This clonotype was seen only a few times. The rearrangement joins TRBV12-3 or TRBV12-4 to TRBJ2-2; 8 bases are a match to TRBD1. The junction had 10 bases not matched to a gene; V was cut back by 6 bases and J by 7 bases. The CDR3 is made up of 15 amino acids. The CDR3 reads CASSARTGISGELFF. The CDR3, as DNA: TGTGCCAGCAGCGCCCGGACAGGGATCAGCGGGGAGCTGTTTTTT.

The sample holds a few counts of this clonotype. The rearrangement joins TRBV5-1 to TRBJ2-3; no definite D call. With 0 bases removed from V and 5 bases from J, the gap between germline ends came to 16 bases. CDR1 is SGHRS, CDR2 YFSETQ, per germline. The CDR3 loop spans 16 amino acids. CDR3 loop: CASSLEGETGKDTQYF. The DNA for the CDR3 is TGCGCCAGCAGCTTGGAAGGTGAGACTGGCAAAGATACGCAGTATTTT.

The CDR3: CASRGTGVLTDTQYF. In DNA, the CDR3 is TGCGCCAGCCGCGGGACGGGGGTACTCACAGATACGCAGTATTTT. V and J are TRBV5-1 and TRBJ2-3; possibly TRBD2 for D (6 bases). Per the germline V gene, CDR1 is SGHRS and CDR2 is YFSETQ. CDR3 length equals 15 residues. With 7 bases removed from V and 2 bases from J, the gap between germline ends came to 17 bases.

This clonotype has only a few counts. This sequence joins TRBV7-9 and TRBJ1-1; D call uncertain. The CDR3 has 13 residues. Germline V gene data show CDR1 as SEHNR and CDR2 as FQNEAQ (reference sequence). Trimming pared 1 base from V and 8 bases from J, leaving 11 bases between. CDR3 sequence: CASSLGVHGEAFF. CDR3 nucleotide sequence: TGTGCCAGCAGCTTAGGCGTACACGGGGAAGCTTTCTTT.

This clonotype came up a few times. This chain connects TRBV5-1 to TRBJ1-1, with D hard to call. In germline, CDR1 is SGHRS, CDR2 YFSETQ. The CDR3 runs to 12 residues. V lost 0 bases to trimming and J lost 8 bases, with 8 bases between them. The CDR3, as DNA: TGCGCCAGCAGCTTGGTCGACCAGGAAGCTTTCTTT. Its translation: CASSLVDQEAFF.

The chain carries TRBV20-1 and TRBJ2-1, with 12 positions matching TRBD2. Germline V lookup: CDR1 DFQATT, CDR2 SNEGSKA (reference sequence). The CDR3 covers 16 residues. V was clipped by 2 bases and J by 1 base; unmatched bases: 3. The CDR3 sequence is CSARSSGRGSYNEQFF. The CDR3 bases are TGCAGTGCTAGATCTAGCGGGAGGGGTTCCTACAATGAGCAGTTCTTC.

Only one count was recorded for this clonotype. The V gene is TRBV11-2, the J gene TRBJ2-5; 16 bases are shared with TRBD2. With 3 bases clipped from V and 1 base from J, the junction kept 8 bases outside the gene matches. From germline, CDR1 is SGHAT and CDR2 FQNNGV. CDR3 length: 19 residues. The CDR3 reads CASSLGLAGGEGSQETQYF. The CDR3 bases are TGTGCCAGCAGCTTGGGACTAGCGGGAGGGGAGGGGTCCCAAGAGACCCAGTACTTC.

This clonotype was seen a few times. The chain joins TRBV7-9 to TRBJ2-1; D unresolved. V lost 6 bases, J lost 9 bases, and 12 bases lay in between. CDR1 is SEHNR and CDR2 is FQNEAQ in the germline V gene (reference sequence). The CDR3 contains 12 residues. CDR3 sequence (DNA): TGTGCCAGCAGTCATAGAATTGGTGAGCAGTTCTTC. Translated: CASSHRIGEQFF.

This clonotype was seen only a few times. The V and J genes are TRBV6-1 and TRBJ1-2, with 8 nucleotides matching TRBD1. The germline V gene has CDR1 MNHNS and CDR2 SASEGT. The CDR3 is 13 residues long. The J segment lost 8 bases and the V segment lost 7 bases, leaving 9 bases of the junction unmatched. This CDR3 reads CASKGQGNRGYTF. CDR3 nucleotide sequence: TGTGCCAGCAAAGGACAGGGCAACCGGGGCTACACCTTC.

This clonotype has just a few counts. The rearrangement links TRBV7-9 to TRBJ2-1, with a weak D call TRBD2 (5 bases). The germline CDR1 and CDR2 sequences are SEHNR and FQNEAQ (reference sequence). This CDR3 spans 13 amino acids. The V and J ends lost 1 base and 6 bases respectively, with 7 bases between them. The CDR3 sequence is CASSLGLRNEQFF. The CDR3 DNA is TGTGCCAGCAGCTTAGGACTACGCAATGAGCAGTTCTTC.